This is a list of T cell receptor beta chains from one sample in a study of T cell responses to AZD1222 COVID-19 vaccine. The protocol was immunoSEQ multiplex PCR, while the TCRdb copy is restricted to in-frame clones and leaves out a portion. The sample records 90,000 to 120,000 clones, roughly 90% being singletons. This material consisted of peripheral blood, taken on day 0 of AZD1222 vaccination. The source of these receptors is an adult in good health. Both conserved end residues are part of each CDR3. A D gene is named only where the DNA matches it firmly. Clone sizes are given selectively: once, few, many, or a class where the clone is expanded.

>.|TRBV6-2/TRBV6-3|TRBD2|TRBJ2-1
TGTGCCAGCAGTTGGAGGACTAGCGGGATCATGGGTGAGCAGTTCTTC
CASSWRTSGIMGEQFF
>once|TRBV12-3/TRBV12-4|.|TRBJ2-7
TGTGCCAGCAGTTTAGACGGACACTACGAGCAGTACTTC
CASSLDGHYEQYF
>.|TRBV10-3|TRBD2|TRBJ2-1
TGTGCCATCAGGCAGGGACTAGCGGGATACAATGAGCAGTTCTTC
CAIRQGLAGYNEQFF
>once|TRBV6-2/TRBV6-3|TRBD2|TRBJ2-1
TGTGCCAGCAGTTACTATTCTCCGGGGACTAGCTCCTACAATGAGCAGTTCTTC
CASSYYSPGTSSYNEQFF
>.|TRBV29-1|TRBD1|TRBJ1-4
TGCAGCTACCGCAGGGACAGTTCAAATGAAAAACTGTTTTTT
CSYRRDSSNEKLFF
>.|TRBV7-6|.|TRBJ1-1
TGTGCCAGCAGCTTAGCGCCAGGGCGGAACACTGAAGCTTTCTTT
CASSLAPGRNTEAFF
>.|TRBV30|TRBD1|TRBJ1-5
TGTGCCTGGAGTCGACAGGGGGCAAGTTGGATTCAGCCCCAGCATTTT
CAWSRQGASWIQPQHF
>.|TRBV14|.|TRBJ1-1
TGTGCCAGCAGCCAAGATACCAGGGATTGGTACACTGAAGCTTTCTTT
CASSQDTRDWYTEAFF
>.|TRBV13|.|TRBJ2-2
TGTGCCAGCAGCTTCTATGGCCCTCTAGGCGTTACGAACACCGGGGAGCTGTTTTTT
CASSFYGPLGVTNTGELFF
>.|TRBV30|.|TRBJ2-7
TGTGCCTGGAGTGTACGGGATTACTGGGGGAGCTACGAGCAGTACTTC
CAWSVRDYWGSYEQYF
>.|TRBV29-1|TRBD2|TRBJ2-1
TGCAGCGTTGAAGGACTAGCGGGCTCCTACAATGAGCAGTTCTTC
CSVEGLAGSYNEQFF
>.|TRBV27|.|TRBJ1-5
TGTGCCAGCAGGCGAGAAGGGGAGTGGCAGCCCCAGCATTTT
CASRREGEWQPQHF
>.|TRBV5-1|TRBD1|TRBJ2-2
TGCGCCAGCAGCACGGGACAGGGAGCCGGGGAGCTGTTTTTT
CASSTGQGAGELFF
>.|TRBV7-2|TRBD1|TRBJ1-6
TGTGCCAGCAGCTCCCCGGACAGGAGAGGACCTGAGAATTCACCCCTCCACTTT
CASSSPDRRGPENSPLHF
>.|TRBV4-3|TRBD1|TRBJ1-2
TGCGCCAGCAGCCAAGACAGGGGGCAGGGCTACACCTTC
CASSQDRGQGYTF
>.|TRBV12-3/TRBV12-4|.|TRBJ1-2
TGTGCCAGCAGTTTAGGAGGGATCGGTGGCTACACCTTC
CASSLGGIGGYTF
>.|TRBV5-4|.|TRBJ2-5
TGTGCCAGCAGCTTGTTGGGAGGTGAGACCCAGTACTTC
CASSLLGGETQYF
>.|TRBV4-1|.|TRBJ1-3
TGCGCCAGCAGCCAAGAACGCGGTCCTGGAAACACCATATATTTT
CASSQERGPGNTIYF
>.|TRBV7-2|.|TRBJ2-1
TGTGCCAGCAGCTTGGACTTACTAGGAATACGTGAGCAGTTCTTC
CASSLDLLGIREQFF
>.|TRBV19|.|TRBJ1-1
TGTGCCAGTACCCAAAGGGTTGGGACTTCCACTGAAGCTTTCTTT
CASTQRVGTSTEAFF
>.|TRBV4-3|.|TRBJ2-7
TGCGCCAGCAGCCAAGTACACAGGGCCGACTCCTACGAGCAGTACTTC
CASSQVHRADSYEQYF
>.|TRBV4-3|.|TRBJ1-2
TGCGCCAGCAGCCGAACACAGGGCTTCTATGGCTACACCTTC
CASSRTQGFYGYTF
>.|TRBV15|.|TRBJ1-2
TGTGCCACCAGCATTGGACACACCTATGGCTACACCTTC
CATSIGHTYGYTF
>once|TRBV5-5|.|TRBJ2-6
TGTGCCAGCAGCTTGGCAGGGGCCCTCTCTGGGGCCAACGTCCTGACTTTC
CASSLAGALSGANVLTF
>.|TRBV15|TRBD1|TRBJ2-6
TGTGCCACCAGCAGCCCCAGGACAGGGGCCCACTCTGGGGCCAACGTCCTGACTTTC
CATSSPRTGAHSGANVLTF
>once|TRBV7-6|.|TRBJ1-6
TGTGCCAGCAGCTCAGACAGCAATTCACCCCTCCACTTT
CASSSDSNSPLHF